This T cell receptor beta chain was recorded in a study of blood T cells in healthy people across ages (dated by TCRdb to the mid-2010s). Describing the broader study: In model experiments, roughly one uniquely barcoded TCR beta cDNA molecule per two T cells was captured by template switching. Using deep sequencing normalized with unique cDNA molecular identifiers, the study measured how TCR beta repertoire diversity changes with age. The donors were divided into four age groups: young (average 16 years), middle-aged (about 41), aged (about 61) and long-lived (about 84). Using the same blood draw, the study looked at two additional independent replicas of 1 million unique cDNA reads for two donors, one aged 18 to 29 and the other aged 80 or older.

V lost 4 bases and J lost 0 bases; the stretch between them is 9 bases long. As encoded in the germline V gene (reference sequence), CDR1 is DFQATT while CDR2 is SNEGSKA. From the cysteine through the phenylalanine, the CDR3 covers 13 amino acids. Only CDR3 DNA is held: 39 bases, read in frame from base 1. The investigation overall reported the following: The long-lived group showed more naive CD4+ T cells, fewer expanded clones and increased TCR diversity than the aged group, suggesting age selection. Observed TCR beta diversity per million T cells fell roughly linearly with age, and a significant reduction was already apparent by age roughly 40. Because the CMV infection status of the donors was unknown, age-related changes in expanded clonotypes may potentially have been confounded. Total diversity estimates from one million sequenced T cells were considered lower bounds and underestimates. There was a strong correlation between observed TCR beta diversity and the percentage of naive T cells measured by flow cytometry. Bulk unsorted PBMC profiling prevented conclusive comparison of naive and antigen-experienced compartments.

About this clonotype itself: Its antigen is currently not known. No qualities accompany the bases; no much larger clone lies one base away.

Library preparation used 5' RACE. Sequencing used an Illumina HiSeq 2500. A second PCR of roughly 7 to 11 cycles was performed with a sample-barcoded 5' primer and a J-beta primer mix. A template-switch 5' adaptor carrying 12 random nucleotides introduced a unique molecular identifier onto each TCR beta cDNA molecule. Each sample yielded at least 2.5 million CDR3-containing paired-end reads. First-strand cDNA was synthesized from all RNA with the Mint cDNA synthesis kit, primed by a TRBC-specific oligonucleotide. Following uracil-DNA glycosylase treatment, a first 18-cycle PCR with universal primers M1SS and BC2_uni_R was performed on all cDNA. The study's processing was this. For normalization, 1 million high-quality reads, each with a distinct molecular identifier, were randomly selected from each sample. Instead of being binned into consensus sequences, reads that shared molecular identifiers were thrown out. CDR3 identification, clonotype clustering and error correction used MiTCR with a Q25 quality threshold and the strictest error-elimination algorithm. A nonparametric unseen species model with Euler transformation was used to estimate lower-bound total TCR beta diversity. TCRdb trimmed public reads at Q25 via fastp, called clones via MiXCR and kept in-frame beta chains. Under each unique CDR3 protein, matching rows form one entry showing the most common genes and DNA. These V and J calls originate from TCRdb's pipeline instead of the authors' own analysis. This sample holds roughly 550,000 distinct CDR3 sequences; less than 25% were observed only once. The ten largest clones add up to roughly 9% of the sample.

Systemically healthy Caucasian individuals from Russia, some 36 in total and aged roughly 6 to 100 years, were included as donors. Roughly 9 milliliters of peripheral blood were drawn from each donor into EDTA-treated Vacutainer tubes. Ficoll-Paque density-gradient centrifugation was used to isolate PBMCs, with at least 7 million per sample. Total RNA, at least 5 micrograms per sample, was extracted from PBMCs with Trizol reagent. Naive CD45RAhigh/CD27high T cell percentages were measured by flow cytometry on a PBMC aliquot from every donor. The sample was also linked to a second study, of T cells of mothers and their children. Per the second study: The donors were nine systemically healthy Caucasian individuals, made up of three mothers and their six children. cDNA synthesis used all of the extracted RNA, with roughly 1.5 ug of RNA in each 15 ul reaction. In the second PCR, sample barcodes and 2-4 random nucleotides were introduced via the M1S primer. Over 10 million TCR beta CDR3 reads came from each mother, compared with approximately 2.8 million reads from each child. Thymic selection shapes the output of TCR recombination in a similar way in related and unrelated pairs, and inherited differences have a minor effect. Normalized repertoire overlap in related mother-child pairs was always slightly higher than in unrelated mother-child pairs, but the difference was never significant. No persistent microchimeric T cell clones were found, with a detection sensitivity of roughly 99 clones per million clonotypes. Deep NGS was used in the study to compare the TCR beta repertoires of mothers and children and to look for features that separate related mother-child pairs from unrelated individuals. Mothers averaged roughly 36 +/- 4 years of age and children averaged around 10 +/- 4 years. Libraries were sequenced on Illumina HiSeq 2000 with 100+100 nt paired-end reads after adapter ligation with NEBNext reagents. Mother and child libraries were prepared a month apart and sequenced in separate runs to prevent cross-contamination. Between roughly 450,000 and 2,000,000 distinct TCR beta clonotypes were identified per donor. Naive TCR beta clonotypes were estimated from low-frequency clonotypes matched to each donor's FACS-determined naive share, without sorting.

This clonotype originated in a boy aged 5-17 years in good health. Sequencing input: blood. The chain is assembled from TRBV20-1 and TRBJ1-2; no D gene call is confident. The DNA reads TGCAGTGCTATACCGAGCACTAACTATGGCTACACCTTC. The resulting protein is CSAIPSTNYGYTF.